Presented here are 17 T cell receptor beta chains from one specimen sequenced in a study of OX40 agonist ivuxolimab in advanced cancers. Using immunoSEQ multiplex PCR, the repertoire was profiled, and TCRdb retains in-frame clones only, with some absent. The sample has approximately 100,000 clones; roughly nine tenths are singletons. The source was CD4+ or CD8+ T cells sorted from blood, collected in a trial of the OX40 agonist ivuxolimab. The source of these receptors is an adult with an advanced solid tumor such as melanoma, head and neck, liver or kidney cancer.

Written as DNA, the CDR3 is TGTGCCAGCAGTGAGAGAACCTCTGGGGCCAACGTCCTGACTTTC. This sequence encodes CASSERTSGANVLTF. This chain uses TRBV6-1 with TRBJ2-6, with D unresolved. Germline V CDR1 and CDR2: MNHNS, SASEGT. V lost 3 bases and J 0 bases, leaving 6 bases between the germline ends. There are 15 residues in the CDR3.

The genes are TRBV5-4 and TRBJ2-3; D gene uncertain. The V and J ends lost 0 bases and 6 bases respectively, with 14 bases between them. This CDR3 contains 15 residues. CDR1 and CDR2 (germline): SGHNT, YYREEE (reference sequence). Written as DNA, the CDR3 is TGTGCCAGCAGCTTGGTTCAGGCCCTGGGGGATACGCAGTATTTT. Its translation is CASSLVQALGDTQYF.

The CDR3, as DNA: TGTGCCAGCAGCTTGGGCCCCCTGGGGATGAACACTGAAGCTTTCTTT. Translating gives CASSLGPLGMNTEAFF. The rearrangement joins TRBV7-6 to TRBJ1-1; no firm D call. From germline, CDR1 is SGHVS and CDR2 FNYEAQ. V was cut by 3 bases and J by 0 bases, with 14 bases left in between. This CDR3 region has 16 residues.

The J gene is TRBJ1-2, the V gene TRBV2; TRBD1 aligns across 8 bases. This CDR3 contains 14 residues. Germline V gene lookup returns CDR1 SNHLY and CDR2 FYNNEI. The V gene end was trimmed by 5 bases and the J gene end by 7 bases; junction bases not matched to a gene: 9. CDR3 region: CASSLKSTGAGYTF. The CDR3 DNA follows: TGTGCCAGCAGTCTCAAATCGACAGGGGCTGGCTACACCTTC.

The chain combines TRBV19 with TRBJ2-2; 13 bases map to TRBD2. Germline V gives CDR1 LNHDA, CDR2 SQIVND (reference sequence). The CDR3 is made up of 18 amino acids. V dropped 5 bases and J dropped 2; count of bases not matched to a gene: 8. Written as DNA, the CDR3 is TGTGCCAGTAGTGCCTCCGGGACTAGCGGGATCAACACCGGGGAGCTGTTTTTT. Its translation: CASSASGTSGINTGELFF.

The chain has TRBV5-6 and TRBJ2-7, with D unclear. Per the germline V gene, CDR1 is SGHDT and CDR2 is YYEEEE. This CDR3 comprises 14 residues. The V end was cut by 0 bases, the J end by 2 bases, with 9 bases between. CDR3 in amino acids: CASSLAISPYEQYF. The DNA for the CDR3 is TGTGCCAGCAGCTTGGCTATTAGTCCCTACGAGCAGTACTTC.

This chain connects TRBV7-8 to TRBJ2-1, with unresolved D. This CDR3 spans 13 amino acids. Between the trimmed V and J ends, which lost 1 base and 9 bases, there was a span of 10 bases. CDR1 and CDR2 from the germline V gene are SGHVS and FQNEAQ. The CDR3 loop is CASSLDGVSEQFF. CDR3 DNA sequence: TGTGCCAGCAGCTTAGACGGCGTATCTGAGCAGTTCTTC. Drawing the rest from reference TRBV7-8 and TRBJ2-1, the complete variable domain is GAGVSQSPRYKVAKRGQDVALRCDPISGHVSLFWYQQALGQGPEFLTYFQNEAQLDKSGLPSDRFFAERPEGSVSTLKIQRTQQEDSAVYLCASSLDGVSEQFFGPGTRLTVL.

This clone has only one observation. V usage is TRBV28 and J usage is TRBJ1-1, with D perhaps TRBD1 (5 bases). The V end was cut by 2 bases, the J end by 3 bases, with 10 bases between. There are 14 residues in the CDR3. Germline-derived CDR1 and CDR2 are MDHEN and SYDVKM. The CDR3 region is CASSLERGDTEAFF. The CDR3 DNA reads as TGTGCCAGCAGTTTAGAGAGGGGTGACACTGAAGCTTTCTTT.

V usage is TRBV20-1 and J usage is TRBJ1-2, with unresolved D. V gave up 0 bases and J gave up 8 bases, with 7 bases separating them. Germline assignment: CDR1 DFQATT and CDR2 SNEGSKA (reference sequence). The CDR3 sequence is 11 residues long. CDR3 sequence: CSARDFGGYTF. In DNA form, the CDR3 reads TGCAGTGCTAGAGATTTCGGGGGCTACACCTTC.

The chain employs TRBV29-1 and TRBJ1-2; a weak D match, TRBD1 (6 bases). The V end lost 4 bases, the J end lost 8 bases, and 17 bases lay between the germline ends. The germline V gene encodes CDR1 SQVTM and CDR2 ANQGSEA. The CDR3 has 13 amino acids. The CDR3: CSVVRFGGKGYTF. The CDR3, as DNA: TGCAGCGTTGTTAGGTTTGGGGGCAAAGGCTACACCTTC.

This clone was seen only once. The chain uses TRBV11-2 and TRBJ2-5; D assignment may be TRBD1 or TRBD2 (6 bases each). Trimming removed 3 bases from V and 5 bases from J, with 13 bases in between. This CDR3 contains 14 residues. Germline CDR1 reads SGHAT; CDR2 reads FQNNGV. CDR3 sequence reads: CASSFVQGGETQYF. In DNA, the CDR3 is TGTGCCAGCAGCTTTGTACAGGGAGGTGAGACCCAGTACTTC.

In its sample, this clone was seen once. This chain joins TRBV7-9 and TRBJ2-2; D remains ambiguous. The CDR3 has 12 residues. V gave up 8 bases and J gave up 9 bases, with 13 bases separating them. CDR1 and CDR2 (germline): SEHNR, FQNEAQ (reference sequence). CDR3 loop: CASSRNGWELFF. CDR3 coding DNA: TGTGCCAGCTCGCGAAACGGGTGGGAGCTGTTTTTT.

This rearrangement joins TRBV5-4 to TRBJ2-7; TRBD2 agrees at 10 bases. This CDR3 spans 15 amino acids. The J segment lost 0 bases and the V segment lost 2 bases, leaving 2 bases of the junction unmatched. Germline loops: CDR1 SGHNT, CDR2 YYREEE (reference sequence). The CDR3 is CASSFSSGSSYEQYF. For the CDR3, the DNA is TGTGCCAGCAGCTTTTCTAGCGGGAGCTCCTACGAGCAGTACTTC.

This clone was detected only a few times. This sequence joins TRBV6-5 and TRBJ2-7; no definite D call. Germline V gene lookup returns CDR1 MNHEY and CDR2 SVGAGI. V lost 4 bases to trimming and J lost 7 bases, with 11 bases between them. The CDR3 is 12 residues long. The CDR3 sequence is CASSSSQREQYF. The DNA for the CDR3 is TGTGCCAGCAGTTCCTCCCAAAGAGAGCAGTACTTC.

DNA of the CDR3: TGCGCCAGCAGTTCCACACAGGGGACTATTTTCGAGCAGTTCTTC. This translates into CASSSTQGTIFEQFF. J is TRBJ2-1 and V is TRBV5-1, with D possibly being TRBD1 or TRBD2 (7 bases each). Germline V gene sequence: CDR1 SGHRS, CDR2 YFSETQ. Trimming stripped 5 bases from V and 10 bases from J, with 22 bases between. The length of the CDR3 is 15 residues.

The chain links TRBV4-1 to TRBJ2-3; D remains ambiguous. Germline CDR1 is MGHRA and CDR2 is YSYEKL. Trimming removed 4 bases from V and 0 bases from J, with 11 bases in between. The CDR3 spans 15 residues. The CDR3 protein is CASSPGNPSTDTQYF. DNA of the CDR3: TGCGCCAGCAGCCCCGGAAACCCCAGCACAGATACGCAGTATTTT.

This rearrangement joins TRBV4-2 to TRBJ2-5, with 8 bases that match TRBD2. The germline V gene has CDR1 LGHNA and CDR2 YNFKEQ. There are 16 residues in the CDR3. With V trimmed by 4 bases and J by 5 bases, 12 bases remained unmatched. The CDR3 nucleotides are TGTGCCAGCAGCCGGGGATCCAGCGGGAGTGGGGAGACCCAGTACTTC. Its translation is CASSRGSSGSGETQYF.